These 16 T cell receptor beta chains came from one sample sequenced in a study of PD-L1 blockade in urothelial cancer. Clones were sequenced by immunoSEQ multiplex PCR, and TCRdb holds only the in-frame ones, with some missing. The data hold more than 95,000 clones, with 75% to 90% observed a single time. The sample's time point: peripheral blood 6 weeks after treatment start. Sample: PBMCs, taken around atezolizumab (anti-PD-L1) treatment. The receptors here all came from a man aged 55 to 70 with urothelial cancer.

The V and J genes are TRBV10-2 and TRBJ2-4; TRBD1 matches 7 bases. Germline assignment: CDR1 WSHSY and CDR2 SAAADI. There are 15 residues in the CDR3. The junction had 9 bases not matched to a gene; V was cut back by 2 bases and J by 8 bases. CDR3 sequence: CASSEPDREEDIQYF. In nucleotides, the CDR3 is TGCGCCAGCAGTGAGCCCGACAGGGAAGAGGACATTCAGTACTTC.

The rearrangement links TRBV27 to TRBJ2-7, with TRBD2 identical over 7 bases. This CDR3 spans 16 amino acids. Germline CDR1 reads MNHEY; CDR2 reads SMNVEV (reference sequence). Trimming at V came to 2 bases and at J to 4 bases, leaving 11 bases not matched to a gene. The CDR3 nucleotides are TGTGCCAGCAGTTTAGCAGGCTCAGCGGGATTTTACGAGCAGTACTTC. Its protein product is CASSLAGSAGFYEQYF.

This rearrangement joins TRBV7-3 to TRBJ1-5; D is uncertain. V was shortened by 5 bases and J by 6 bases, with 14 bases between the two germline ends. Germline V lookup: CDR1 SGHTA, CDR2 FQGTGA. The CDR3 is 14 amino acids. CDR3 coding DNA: TGTGCCAGCAGCCAAGAGTACGGGGTTCAGCCCCAGCATTTT. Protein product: CASSQEYGVQPQHF.

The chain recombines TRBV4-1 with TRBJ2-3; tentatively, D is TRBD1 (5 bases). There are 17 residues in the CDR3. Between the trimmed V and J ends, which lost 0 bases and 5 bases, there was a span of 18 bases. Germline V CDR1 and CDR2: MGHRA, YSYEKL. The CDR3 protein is CASSQDPGLRLGDTQYF. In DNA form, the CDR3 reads TGCGCCAGCAGCCAAGATCCAGGGTTGCGGCTGGGAGATACGCAGTATTTT.

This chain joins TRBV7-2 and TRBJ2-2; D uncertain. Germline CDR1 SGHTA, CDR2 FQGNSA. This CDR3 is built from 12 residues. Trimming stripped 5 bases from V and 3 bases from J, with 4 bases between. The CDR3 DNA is TGTGCCAGCAGCCCGGACACCGGGGAGCTGTTTTTT. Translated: CASSPDTGELFF.

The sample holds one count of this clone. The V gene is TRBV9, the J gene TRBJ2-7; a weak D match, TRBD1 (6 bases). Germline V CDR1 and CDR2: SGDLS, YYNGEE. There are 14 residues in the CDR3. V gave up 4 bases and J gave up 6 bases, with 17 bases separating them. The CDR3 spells CASSPSPTGPEQYF. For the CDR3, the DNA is TGTGCCAGCAGCCCCAGCCCGACAGGCCCCGAGCAGTACTTC.

The CDR3 reads CASSIAAGVYEQYF. The CDR3 DNA reads TGTGCCAGTAGTATAGCCGCAGGGGTTTACGAGCAGTACTTC. This chain joins TRBV19 and TRBJ2-7; D is perhaps TRBD1 (6 bases). The CDR3 length is 14 residues. Germline CDR1 is LNHDA and CDR2 is SQIVND (reference sequence). V lost 1 base and J 4 bases, leaving 11 bases between the germline ends. Filled out from reference TRBV19 and TRBJ2-7, the complete variable domain reads DGGITQSPKYLFRKEGQNVTLSCEQNLNHDAMYWYRQDPGQGLRLIYYSQIVNDFQKGDIAEGYSVSREKKESFPLTVTSAQKNPTAFYLCASSIAAGVYEQYFGPGTRLTVT.

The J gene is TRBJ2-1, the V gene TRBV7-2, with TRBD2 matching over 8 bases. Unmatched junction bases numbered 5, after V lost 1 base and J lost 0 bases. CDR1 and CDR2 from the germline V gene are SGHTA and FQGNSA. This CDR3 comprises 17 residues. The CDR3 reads CASSLGGGGSSYNEQFF. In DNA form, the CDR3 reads TGTGCCAGCAGCTTAGGAGGCGGGGGGAGCTCCTACAATGAGCAGTTCTTC.

The CDR3 DNA follows: TGTGCCAGCAGCTTGTCCAGGGCGGATCAGCCCCAGCATTTT. As protein: CASSLSRADQPQHF. The J gene is TRBJ1-5, the V gene TRBV5-5; D might be TRBD1 (5 bases). The CDR3 is 14 residues long. Germline V CDR1 and CDR2: SGHKS, YYEKEE (reference sequence). The V and J ends lost 1 base and 5 bases respectively, with 10 bases between them.

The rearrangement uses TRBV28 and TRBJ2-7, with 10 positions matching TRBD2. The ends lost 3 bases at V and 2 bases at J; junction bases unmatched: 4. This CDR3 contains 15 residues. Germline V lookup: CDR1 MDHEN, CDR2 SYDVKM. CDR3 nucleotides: TGTGCCAGCAGTTTTCGGAGCGGGGGGGCCTACGAGCAGTACTTC. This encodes CASSFRSGGAYEQYF.

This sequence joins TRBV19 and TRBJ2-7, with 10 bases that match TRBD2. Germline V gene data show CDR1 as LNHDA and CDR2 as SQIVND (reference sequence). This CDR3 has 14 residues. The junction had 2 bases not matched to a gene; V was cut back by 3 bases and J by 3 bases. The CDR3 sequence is CASSIGLAVYEQYF. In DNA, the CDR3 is TGTGCCAGTAGTATTGGACTAGCGGTCTACGAGCAGTACTTC.

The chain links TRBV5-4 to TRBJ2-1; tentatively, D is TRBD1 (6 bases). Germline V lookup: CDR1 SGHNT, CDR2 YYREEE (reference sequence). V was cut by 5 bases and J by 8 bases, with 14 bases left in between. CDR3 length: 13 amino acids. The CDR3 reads CASRPQGNDEQFF. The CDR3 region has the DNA TGTGCCAGCAGACCACAGGGTAACGATGAGCAGTTCTTC.

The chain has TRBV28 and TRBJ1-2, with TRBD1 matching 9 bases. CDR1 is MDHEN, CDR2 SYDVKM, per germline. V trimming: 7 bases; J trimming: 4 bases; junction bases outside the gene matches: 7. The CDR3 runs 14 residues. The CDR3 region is CASIPGQGIYGYTF. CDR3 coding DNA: TGTGCCAGCATTCCGGGACAGGGAATCTATGGCTACACCTTC.

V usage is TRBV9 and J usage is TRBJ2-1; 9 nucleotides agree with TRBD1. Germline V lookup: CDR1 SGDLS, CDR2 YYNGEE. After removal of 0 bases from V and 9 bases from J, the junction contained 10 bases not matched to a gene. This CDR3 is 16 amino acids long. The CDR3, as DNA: TGTGCCAGCAGCGTAGCTGGGCGACAGGGGGTGGCTGAGCAGTTCTTC. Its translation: CASSVAGRQGVAEQFF.

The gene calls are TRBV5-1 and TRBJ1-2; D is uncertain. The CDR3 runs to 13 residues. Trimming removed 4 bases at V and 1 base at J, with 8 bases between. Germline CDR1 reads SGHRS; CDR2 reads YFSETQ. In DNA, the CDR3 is TGCGCCAGCAGCCTAGCCGATAACTATGGCTACACCTTC. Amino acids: CASSLADNYGYTF.

CDR3 DNA sequence: TGTGCCAGTAGTACAACCGGGACAGGGGGAAGTCGTGGCTACACCTTC. Residues: CASSTTGTGGSRGYTF. The chain joins TRBV19 to TRBJ1-2, with 11 bases that match TRBD1. This CDR3 is 16 amino acids long. CDR1 and CDR2 (germline): LNHDA, SQIVND (reference sequence). V lost 4 bases to trimming and J lost 7 bases; unmatched junction nucleotides: 11.